This passage covers 9 T cell receptor beta chains from one sample sequenced in a study of blood T cell repertoires in COVID-19. The protocol was immunoSEQ multiplex PCR, while the TCRdb copy is restricted to in-frame clones and leaves out a portion. The top ten clones hold 0.75% to 0.95% of a sample with 130,000 to 150,000 clones, roughly 86% of them seen once. Sample: peripheral blood. The receptors were sampled from a woman in her 50s with acute or convalescent COVID-19.

This chain joins TRBV24-1 and TRBJ1-1, with D perhaps matching TRBD1 (5 bases). The CDR3 consists of 14 residues. Germline-derived CDR1 and CDR2 are KGHDR and SFDVKD. V lost 3 bases to trimming and J lost 4 bases, with 11 bases between them. The CDR3 DNA sequence: TGTGCCACCAGTGATCGGGGCGGGGGCACTGAAGCTTTCTTT. Protein sequence: CATSDRGGGTEAFF.

The chain is built from TRBV9 and TRBJ1-2; weak D call: TRBD1 (5 bases). The CDR3 totals 15 residues. The V gene's germline CDR1 is SGDLS and CDR2 YYNGEE. V was cut by 1 base and J by 1 base, with 11 bases left in between. CDR3 in amino acids: CASSVRQLINYGYTF. Written as DNA, the CDR3 is TGTGCCAGCAGCGTACGACAGCTTATTAACTATGGCTACACCTTC.

V gene TRBV11-2 combines with J gene TRBJ2-2; 9 bases are shared with TRBD1. J gave up 2 bases and V 5 bases, and 3 bases lay outside the gene matches. The CDR3 spans 15 residues. Germline V gene sequence: CDR1 SGHAT, CDR2 FQNNGV. CDR3 residues: CASSLGQGNTGELFF. CDR3 DNA: TGTGCCAGCAGCCTGGGACAGGGAAACACCGGGGAGCTGTTTTTT.

This chain links TRBV5-1 with TRBJ2-1, with a weak D call TRBD1 (5 bases). Trimming shortened V by 2 bases and J by 1 base, and 7 bases separated the two germline ends. Germline-derived CDR1 and CDR2 are SGHRS and YFSETQ. The length of the CDR3 is 14 residues. The CDR3 here is CASSLGVSYNEQFF. The CDR3 DNA reads as TGCGCCAGCAGCTTAGGGGTTTCCTACAATGAGCAGTTCTTC.

J is TRBJ2-3 and V is TRBV5-1, with a tentative D call TRBD2 (6 bases). Germline V gene sequence: CDR1 SGHRS, CDR2 YFSETQ. Between the trimmed V and J ends, which lost 0 bases and 4 bases, there was a span of 9 bases. The CDR3 extends over 14 amino acids. The CDR3 region has the DNA TGCGCCAGCAGCTTGGAAGCGGGTCCAGATACGCAGTATTTT. Translation gives CASSLEAGPDTQYF.

This rearrangement joins TRBV12-3 or TRBV12-4 to TRBJ1-1, with D hard to call. Trimming removed 7 bases from V and 3 bases from J, with 9 bases in between. This CDR3 region has 12 residues. The CDR3 here is CASTWSDTEAFF. In nucleotides, the CDR3 is TGTGCCAGCACGTGGTCAGACACTGAAGCTTTCTTT.

V usage is TRBV7-8 and J usage is TRBJ2-1, with 9 bases lining up with TRBD2. Germline loops: CDR1 SGHVS, CDR2 FQNEAQ. The junction had 19 bases not matched to a gene; V was cut back by 1 base and J by 15 bases. This CDR3 contains 17 residues. CDR3 DNA: TGTGCCAGCAGCTTAGGTTTAGCGAGCCTAGCGGGGAGGTCGCTGTTCTTC. Translated, it gives CASSLGLASLAGRSLFF.

The rearrangement uses TRBV2 and TRBJ1-5; 11 nucleotides match TRBD1. This CDR3 region has 16 residues. The junction had 13 bases not matched to a gene; V was cut back by 9 bases and J by 6 bases. CDR1 is SNHLY, CDR2 FYNNEI, per germline. Here the CDR3 DNA reads TGTGCCAGTCAGGACAGGGGGCTTCTAAGGGGTCAGCCCCAGCATTTT. Protein product: CASQDRGLLRGQPQHF.

The rearrangement links TRBV30 to TRBJ1-2, with no clear D. The CDR3 is 14 amino acids. CDR1 and CDR2 from the germline V gene are GTSNPN and SVGIG (reference sequence). V lost 3 bases, J lost 2 bases, and 13 bases lay in between. The DNA of the CDR3 is TGTGCCTGGAGGAACAGATGGATAAACTATGGCTACACCTTC. Its protein is CAWRNRWINYGYTF.